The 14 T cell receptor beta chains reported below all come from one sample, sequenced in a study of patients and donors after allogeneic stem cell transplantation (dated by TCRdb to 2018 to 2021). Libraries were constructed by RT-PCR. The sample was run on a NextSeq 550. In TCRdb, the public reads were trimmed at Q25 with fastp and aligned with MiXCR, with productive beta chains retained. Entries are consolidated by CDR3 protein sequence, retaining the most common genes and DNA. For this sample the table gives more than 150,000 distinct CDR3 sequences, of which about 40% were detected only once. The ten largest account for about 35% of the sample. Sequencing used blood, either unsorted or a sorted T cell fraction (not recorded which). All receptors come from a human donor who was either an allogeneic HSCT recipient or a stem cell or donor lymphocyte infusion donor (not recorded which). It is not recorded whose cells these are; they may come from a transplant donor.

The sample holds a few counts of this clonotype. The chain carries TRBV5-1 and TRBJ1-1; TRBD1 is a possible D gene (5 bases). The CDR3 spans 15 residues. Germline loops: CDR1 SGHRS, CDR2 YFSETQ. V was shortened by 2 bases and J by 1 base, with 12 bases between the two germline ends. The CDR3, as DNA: TGCGCCAGCAGCTTCTCGGCCAGGGAGAACACTGAAGCTTTCTTT. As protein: CASSFSARENTEAFF.

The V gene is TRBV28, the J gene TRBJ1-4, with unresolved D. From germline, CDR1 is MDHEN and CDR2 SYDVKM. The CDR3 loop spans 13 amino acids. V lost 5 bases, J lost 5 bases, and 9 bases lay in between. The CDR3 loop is CASSARLNEKLFF. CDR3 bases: TGTGCCAGCAGTGCCAGGTTGAATGAAAAACTGTTTTTT.

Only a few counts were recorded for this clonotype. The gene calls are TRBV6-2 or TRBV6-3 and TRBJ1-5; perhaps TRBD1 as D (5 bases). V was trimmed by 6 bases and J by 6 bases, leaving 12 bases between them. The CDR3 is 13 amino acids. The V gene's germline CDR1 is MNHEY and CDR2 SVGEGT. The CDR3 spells CASSNGGSQPQHF. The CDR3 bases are TGTGCCAGCAGCAACGGGGGTAGTCAGCCCCAGCATTTT.

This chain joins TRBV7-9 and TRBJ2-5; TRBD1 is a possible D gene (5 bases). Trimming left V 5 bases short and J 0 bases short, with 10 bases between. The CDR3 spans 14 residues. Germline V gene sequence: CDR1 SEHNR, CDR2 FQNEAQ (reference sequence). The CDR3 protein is CASSPRTNQETQYF. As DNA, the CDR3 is TGTGCCAGCAGCCCCCGGACAAACCAAGAGACCCAGTACTTC.

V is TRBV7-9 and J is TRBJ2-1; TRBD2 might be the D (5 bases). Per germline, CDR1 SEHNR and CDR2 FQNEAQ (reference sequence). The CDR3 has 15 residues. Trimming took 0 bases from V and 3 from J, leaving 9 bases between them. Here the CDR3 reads CASSLAGVYYNEQFF. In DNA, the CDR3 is TGTGCCAGCAGCTTAGCGGGAGTATACTACAATGAGCAGTTCTTC.

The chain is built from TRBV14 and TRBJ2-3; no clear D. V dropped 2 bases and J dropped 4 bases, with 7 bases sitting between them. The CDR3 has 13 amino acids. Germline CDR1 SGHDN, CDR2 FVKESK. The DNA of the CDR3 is TGTGCCAGCAGCCAAAGCTCCCCAGATACGCAGTATTTT. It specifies CASSQSSPDTQYF.

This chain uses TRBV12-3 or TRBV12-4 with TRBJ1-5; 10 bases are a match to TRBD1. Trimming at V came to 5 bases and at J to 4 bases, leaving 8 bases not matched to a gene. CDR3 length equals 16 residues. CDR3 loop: CASSPPGTGANQPQHF. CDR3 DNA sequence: TGTGCCAGCAGTCCCCCCGGGACAGGGGCAAATCAGCCCCAGCATTTT.

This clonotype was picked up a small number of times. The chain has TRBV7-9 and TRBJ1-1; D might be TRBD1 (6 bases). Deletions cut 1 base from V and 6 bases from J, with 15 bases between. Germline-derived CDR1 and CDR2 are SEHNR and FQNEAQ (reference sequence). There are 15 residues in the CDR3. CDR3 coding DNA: TGTGCCAGCAGCTTAGTTGGGGGGCCCGGTTCTGAAGCTTTCTTT. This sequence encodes CASSLVGGPGSEAFF.

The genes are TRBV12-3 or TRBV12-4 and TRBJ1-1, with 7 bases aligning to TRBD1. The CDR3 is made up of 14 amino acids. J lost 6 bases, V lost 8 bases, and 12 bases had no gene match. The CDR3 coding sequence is TGTGCCAGCTGCTGGAGACAGGGTCCGTCTGAAGCTTTCTTT. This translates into CASCWRQGPSEAFF.

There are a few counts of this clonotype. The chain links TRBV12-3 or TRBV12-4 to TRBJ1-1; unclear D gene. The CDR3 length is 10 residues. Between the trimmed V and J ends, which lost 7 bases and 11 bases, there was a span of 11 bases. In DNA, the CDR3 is TGTGCCAGCAAGTTGGGGAGGGCTTTCTTT. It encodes CASKLGRAFF.

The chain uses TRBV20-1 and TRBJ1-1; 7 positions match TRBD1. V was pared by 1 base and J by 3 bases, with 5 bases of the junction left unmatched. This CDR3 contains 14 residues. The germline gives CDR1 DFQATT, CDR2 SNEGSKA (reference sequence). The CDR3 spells CSARALQGHTEAFF. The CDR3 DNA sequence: TGCAGTGCTAGAGCTTTACAGGGGCACACTGAAGCTTTCTTT.

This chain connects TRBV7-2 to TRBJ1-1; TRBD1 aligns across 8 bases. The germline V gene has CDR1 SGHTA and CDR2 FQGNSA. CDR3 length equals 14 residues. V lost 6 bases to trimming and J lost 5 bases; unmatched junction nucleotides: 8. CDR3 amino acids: CASSSQGAVTEAFF. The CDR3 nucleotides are TGTGCCAGCAGTAGCCAGGGGGCAGTTACTGAAGCTTTCTTT.

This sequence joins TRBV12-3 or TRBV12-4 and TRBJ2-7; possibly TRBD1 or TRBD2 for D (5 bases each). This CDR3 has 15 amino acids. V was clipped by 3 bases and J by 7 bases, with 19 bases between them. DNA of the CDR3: TGTGCCAGCAGTTTGATTGGAGGTGCAGGGAGTGAGCAGTACTTC. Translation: CASSLIGGAGSEQYF.

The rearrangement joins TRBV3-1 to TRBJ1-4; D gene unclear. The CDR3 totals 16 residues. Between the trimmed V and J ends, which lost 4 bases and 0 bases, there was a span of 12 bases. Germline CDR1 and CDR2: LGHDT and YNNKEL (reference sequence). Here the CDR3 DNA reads TGTGCCAGCAGCCTTCGCGGTTTTTCAACTAATGAAAAACTGTTTTTT. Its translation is CASSLRGFSTNEKLFF.